This is a list of T cell receptor beta chains from one sample in a study of T cells in Graves' hyperthyroidism and ophthalmopathy. MiXCR, run by TCRdb on the multiplex PCR reads, gives a single entry per CDR3 protein. The table has about 760,000 distinct CDR3 sequences, over 35% seen once. The sequenced material came from blood. The receptors originated from a woman in her thirties or forties with Graves' hyperthyroidism. Each CDR3 is given with its conserved first and last residue. The D gene is left open where the match is weak. A clone size is listed for some rows: how often the clone was seen (once, few, many), or a class if it is expanded.

V gene	D gene	clone size	CDR3 length	J gene	CDR3 protein	CDR3 DNA
TRBV9	-	-	13	TRBJ1-1	CASSVGDRTEAFF	TGTGCCAGCAGCGTAGGGGACCGAACTGAAGCTTTCTTT
TRBV5-4	-	few	15	TRBJ2-2	CASSLGGGVTGELFF	TGTGCCAGCAGCTTGGGGGGAGGAGTCACCGGGGAGCTGTTTTTT
TRBV19	-	once	14	TRBJ1-2	CASRYPRGGYGYTF	TGTGCCAGTAGGTACCCTCGGGGAGGCTATGGCTACACCTTC
TRBV20-1	-	-	13	TRBJ2-7	CSEGDRGAFEQYF	TGCAGTGAAGGGGATAGGGGGGCATTCGAGCAGTACTTC
TRBV29-1	-	many	12	TRBJ1-1	CSVAAQNTEAFF	TGCAGCGTCGCTGCACAAAACACTGAAGCTTTCTTT
TRBV7-9	-	many	16	TRBJ1-2	CASSLGSVIQPNGYTF	TGTGCCAGCAGCTTAGGTAGTGTGATCCAACCCAATGGCTACACCTTC
TRBV6-5	-	-	14	TRBJ1-3	CAISYSGSGNTIYF	TGTGCCATCAGTTACTCGGGGTCTGGAAACACCATATATTTT
TRBV19	-	-	13	TRBJ2-3	CATQRDDTDTQYF	TGTGCCACCCAACGGGACGACACAGATACGCAGTATTTT
TRBV7-9	-	few	15	TRBJ1-1	CASSLGRAQSTEAFF	TGTGCCAGCAGCCTCGGGAGGGCCCAGTCCACTGAAGCTTTCTTT
TRBV10-3	-	-	14	TRBJ1-1	CAISGQGYPTEAFF	TGTGCCATCAGTGGCCAGGGGTATCCCACTGAAGCTTTCTTT
TRBV7-2	-	-	14	TRBJ1-6	CARVPGPGNSPLHF	TGTGCTAGAGTACCGGGACCGGGCAATTCACCCCTCCACTTT
TRBV5-1	-	-	16	TRBJ1-3	CASSLDGRVSGNTIYF	TGCGCCAGCAGCTTGGATGGACGGGTCTCTGGAAACACCATATATTTT
TRBV9	-	many	14	TRBJ2-5	CASSQTGTEETQYF	TGTGCCAGCAGCCAAACCGGGACGGAAGAGACCCAGTACTTC
TRBV11-1	TRBD1	-	18	TRBJ2-7	CASSLAPRGQGARNEQYF	TGTGCCAGCAGCTTAGCGCCTAGGGGACAGGGGGCGCGGAATGAGCAGTACTTC
TRBV7-2	TRBD2	many	17	TRBJ2-5	CASSLASGGGGGETQYF	TGTGCCAGCAGCTTAGCCTCGGGGGGAGGAGGAGGGGAGACCCAGTACTTC
TRBV6-2/TRBV6-3	-	-	16	TRBJ2-7	CASSYQAGFVTYEQYF	TGTGCCAGCAGTTACCAGGCAGGATTCGTTACCTACGAGCAGTACTTC
TRBV6-5	-	few	14	TRBJ1-1	CASSDSLMNTEAFF	TGTGCCAGCAGTGACAGCCTCATGAACACTGAAGCTTTCTTT
TRBV10-2	-	-	12	TRBJ2-3	CASRQDGDTQYF	TGCGCCAGCAGGCAGGACGGAGATACGCAGTATTTT
TRBV27	-	-	14	TRBJ1-2	CASTSSSGARGYTF	TGTGCCAGCACCTCATCCTCCGGGGCGAGGGGCTACACCTTC
TRBV25-1	-	many	13	TRBJ1-1	CASSGGLNTEAFF	TGTGCCAGCAGTGGGGGCCTGAACACTGAAGCTTTCTTT
TRBV6-4	TRBD1	-	15	TRBJ1-3	CASSPDRGLINTIYF	TGTGCCAGCAGTCCAGACAGGGGTTTAATCAACACCATATATTTT
TRBV24-1	TRBD2	many	15	TRBJ2-5	CATSDATAGVETQYF	TGTGCCACCAGTGATGCCACCGCGGGGGTAGAGACCCAGTACTTC
TRBV5-6	-	-	15	TRBJ1-1	CASSWGSGLEAEAFF	TGTGCCAGCAGCTGGGGGTCGGGGCTTGAAGCTGAAGCTTTCTTT
TRBV7-9	-	many	12	TRBJ1-4	CASSLGNEKLFF	TGTGCCAGCAGCTTAGGAAATGAAAAACTGTTTTTT
TRBV25-1	TRBD1	-	14	TRBJ1-1	CASSAGQKGTEAFF	TGTGCCAGCAGCGCGGGACAGAAGGGAACTGAAGCTTTCTTT
TRBV28	-	-	15	TRBJ2-7	CASSSNGVGWGEQYF	TGTGCCAGCAGTTCTAACGGAGTAGGCTGGGGCGAGCAGTACTTC
TRBV28	-	-	14	TRBJ1-1	CASSSAGANTEAFF	TGTGCCAGCAGTTCCGCAGGGGCGAACACTGAAGCTTTCTTT
TRBV29-1	-	-	15	TRBJ2-3	CSGTTGHLSTDTQYF	TGCAGCGGTACGACGGGACATCTGAGCACAGATACGCAGTATTTT
TRBV18	-	once	14	TRBJ2-7	CASSPTGPPYEQYF	TGTGCCAGCTCACCAACAGGGCCTCCCTACGAGCAGTACTTC
TRBV5-1	-	-	15	TRBJ2-2	CASSSSGTHTGELFF	TGCGCCAGCAGCTCTTCCGGGACTCACACCGGGGAGCTGTTTTTT
TRBV7-2	TRBD1	-	19	TRBJ1-3	CASSARTGTGRDSGNTIYF	TGTGCCAGCAGCGCTCGTACCGGGACAGGGCGTGACTCTGGAAACACCATATATTTT
TRBV7-7	-	-	13	TRBJ2-2	CASSLGLPGELFF	TGTGCTAGCAGCTTAGGACTGCCCGGGGAGCTGTTTTTT
TRBV27	-	many	14	TRBJ1-2	CASSSDGRIYGYTF	TGTGCCAGCAGTTCGGACGGACGAATCTATGGCTACACCTTC
TRBV2	-	-	10	TRBJ2-7	CASSGGPASF	TGTGCCAGCAGTGGCGGGCCTGCTTCTTTC
TRBV7-2	TRBD2	-	15	TRBJ2-7	CASSTTSGRGNEQYF	TGTGCCAGCAGCACAACTAGCGGGAGGGGCAATGAGCAGTACTTC
TRBV29-1	-	-	12	TRBJ2-7	CSTTGSRSEQYF	TGCAGCACCACAGGGAGCAGGTCCGAGCAGTACTTC
TRBV4-3	-	-	17	TRBJ2-6	CASSQDYSISGANVLTF	TGCGCCAGCAGCCAAGACTACTCGATCTCTGGGGCCAACGTCCTGACTTTC
TRBV7-2	-	-	14	TRBJ1-1	CASNRDSLATEAFF	TGTGCCAGCAACCGGGACTCGCTTGCCACTGAAGCTTTCTTT
TRBV5-5	TRBD1	many	14	TRBJ1-2	CASRSTTGGYGYTF	TGTGCCAGCAGGTCGACGACAGGGGGCTATGGCTACACCTTC
TRBV2	-	-	13	TRBJ1-2	CASSESGADGYTF	TGTGCCAGCAGTGAATCAGGGGCAGATGGCTACACCTTC
TRBV12-3/TRBV12-4	-	many	13	TRBJ2-5	CASGVEAEETQYF	TGTGCCAGCGGGGTAGAGGCAGAGGAGACCCAGTACTTC
TRBV7-6	-	-	13	TRBJ2-3	CASSWGGTDTQYF	TGTGCCAGCAGCTGGGGGGGCACAGATACGCAGTATTTT
TRBV6-2/TRBV6-3	-	-	15	TRBJ2-7	CATPLGAGASYEQYF	TGTGCCACCCCCCTAGGGGCAGGGGCTTCCTACGAGCAGTACTTC
TRBV7-2	-	-	9	TRBJ2-7	CASSLVEGF	TGTGCCAGCAGCTTAGTAGAGGGGTTC
TRBV10-3	TRBD1	few	12	TRBJ2-5	CAIGQGRETQYF	TGTGCCATCGGACAGGGCCGGGAGACCCAGTACTTC
TRBV10-3	-	few	14	TRBJ1-2	CAVNQGQADYGYTF	TGTGCCGTCAACCAGGGCCAGGCGGACTATGGCTACACCTTC
TRBV6-1	TRBD1	-	16	TRBJ2-5	CATSNPIVDRAEGQYF	TGTGCCACCTCGAACCCTATTGTGGACAGGGCGGAGGGCCAGTACTTC
TRBV18	-	-	14	TRBJ2-5	CASSPIQGWETQYF	TGTGCCAGCTCACCGATACAGGGTTGGGAGACCCAGTACTTC
TRBV7-9	-	once	14	TRBJ2-3	CASCTPAVTDTQYF	TGTGCCAGCTGCACCCCGGCGGTCACAGATACGCAGTATTTT
TRBV20-1	-	many	14	TRBJ1-1	CSAREGSPNTEAFF	TGCAGTGCTAGGGAGGGCTCCCCGAACACTGAAGCTTTCTTT
TRBV20-1	-	many	14	TRBJ1-2	CSARDATRNYGYTF	TGCAGTGCTAGAGATGCGACCCGTAACTATGGCTACACCTTC
TRBV7-2	-	many	14	TRBJ2-7	CASSLAGAEAEQYF	TGTGCCAGCAGCTTAGCGGGGGCAGAAGCCGAGCAGTACTTC
TRBV20-1	TRBD2	-	14	TRBJ2-5	CSARGSSGQETQYF	TGCAGTGCCAGGGGATCTAGCGGGCAAGAGACCCAGTACTTC
TRBV20-1	-	-	12	TRBJ1-1	CSAPPGATEAFF	TGCAGTGCTCCCCCGGGGGCCACTGAAGCTTTCTTT
TRBV19	TRBD2	few	18	TRBJ2-7	CASSPQGLAGGPRREQYF	TGTGCCAGTAGTCCTCAAGGACTAGCGGGAGGACCGCGCCGCGAGCAGTACTTC
TRBV6-1	-	many	13	TRBJ1-2	CASSATGWRGYTF	TGTGCCAGCAGTGCCACAGGGTGGCGTGGCTACACCTTC
TRBV10-3	-	-	14	TRBJ1-5	CAIGPGQRDQPQHF	TGTGCCATCGGCCCCGGACAGAGGGATCAGCCCCAGCATTTT